A selection of T cell receptor beta chains follows, all from one sample in a study of long-term antiretroviral therapy in people with HIV. Measured with immunoSEQ multiplex PCR; TCRdb has only the in-frame clones, and not every one. The sample consists of some 28,000 clones, 90% to 95% of them appearing once. This material consisted of unsorted PBMCs, taken more than 6 years after starting antiretroviral therapy. Receptor source: a man under 40 with HIV. Each CDR3 is given with its conserved first and last residue. Fields, in order: clone size, V gene, J gene, D gene, CDR3 protein, CDR3 DNA. A D gene is named only where the DNA matches it firmly. Clone size, where shown, is once, few, many, or a class for clones that have expanded.

.	TRBV15	TRBJ2-7	TRBD1	CATRGKGTGSDEQYF	TGTGCCACCCGGGGGAAGGGGACAGGTTCGGACGAGCAGTACTTC
.	TRBV10-3	TRBJ2-3	.	CAIGGATDTQYF	TGTGCCATCGGTGGTGCCACAGATACGCAGTATTTT
.	TRBV5-1	TRBJ1-2	.	CASSLPGAHGYTF	TGCGCCAGCAGCCTGCCGGGGGCCCACGGCTACACCTTC
.	TRBV18	TRBJ1-4	.	CASSPANREDEKLFF	TGTGCCAGCTCACCCGCCAACAGGGAGGATGAAAAACTGTTTTTT
.	TRBV6-6	TRBJ2-2	.	CASSLVGFGTGELFF	TGTGCCAGCAGTTTAGTGGGGTTCGGCACCGGGGAGCTGTTTTTT
.	TRBV5-1	TRBJ2-1	TRBD2	CASSYGWLAEGDEQFF	TGCGCCAGCAGCTACGGGTGGCTAGCGGAAGGAGATGAGCAGTTCTTC
.	TRBV11-2	TRBJ2-7	TRBD1	CASGWGQEYEQYF	TGTGCCAGCGGGTGGGGACAGGAGTACGAGCAGTACTTC
once	TRBV30	TRBJ2-1	TRBD2	CACSPPTSGVNEQFF	TGTGCCTGTTCCCCTCCGACTAGCGGGGTCAATGAGCAGTTCTTC
.	TRBV5-1	TRBJ1-4	TRBD1	CASRWTGYNEKLFF	TGCGCCAGCAGGTGGACAGGGTATAATGAAAAACTGTTTTTT
.	TRBV7-2	TRBJ1-6	.	CASSFGQLNSPLHF	TGTGCCAGCAGCTTTGGACAGTTAAATTCACCCCTCCACTTT
.	TRBV11-2	TRBJ2-4	.	CASSLGGVTKNIQYF	TGTGCCAGCAGCTTAGGAGGGGTAACCAAAAACATTCAGTACTTC
once	TRBV2	TRBJ2-2	TRBD1	CASSDGRQGPAGELFF	TGTGCCAGCAGTGATGGGCGACAGGGGCCCGCCGGGGAGCTGTTTTTT
.	TRBV5-1	TRBJ1-1	TRBD1	CASSLEGTGVPEAFF	TGCGCCAGCAGCTTGGAAGGGACAGGGGTCCCTGAAGCTTTCTTT
.	TRBV11-2	TRBJ1-1	.	CASRPLNTEAFF	TGTGCCAGCCGACCACTGAACACTGAAGCTTTCTTT
.	TRBV6-6	TRBJ2-5	TRBD2	CASRKRGLAGETQYF	TGTGCCAGCAGAAAACGAGGACTAGCGGGGGAGACCCAGTACTTC
.	TRBV30	TRBJ1-5	.	CAWSAGAEGPQHF	TGTGCCTGGTCCGCAGGTGCAGAGGGGCCCCAGCATTTT
.	TRBV5-6	TRBJ1-6	.	CASSLDSNSPLHF	TGTGCCAGCAGCTTGGACTCCAATTCACCCCTCCACTTT
.	TRBV30	TRBJ1-6	.	CAWSRMRVGRGMDNSPLHF	TGTGCCTGGAGTAGGATGAGGGTCGGCCGGGGCATGGATAATTCACCCCTCCACTTT
.	TRBV4-1	TRBJ1-2	TRBD1	CASSQDPGGSNYGYTF	TGCGCCAGCAGCCAAGACCCAGGGGGTTCTAACTATGGCTACACCTTC
.	TRBV4-3	TRBJ2-3	TRBD2	CASSHDLAGDKYTQYF	TGCGCCAGCAGCCACGATCTAGCGGGAGATAAGTATACGCAGTATTTT
.	TRBV4-1	TRBJ1-2	TRBD1	CASSPADRVYGYTF	TGCGCCAGCAGCCCCGCTGACAGGGTCTATGGCTACACCTTC
.	TRBV15	TRBJ2-1	.	CATSRDLAYSYNEQFF	TGTGCCACCAGCAGAGATCTAGCGTACTCCTACAATGAGCAGTTCTTC
.	TRBV9	TRBJ2-4	.	CASSGAFIGADIQYF	TGTGCCAGCAGCGGTGCCTTTATCGGGGCGGACATTCAGTACTTC
.	TRBV7-2	TRBJ2-7	.	CASGLTAAGEQYF	TGTGCCAGCGGACTAACGGCGGCCGGCGAGCAGTACTTC
.	TRBV19	TRBJ2-1	TRBD2	CASRTSGISYNEQFF	TGTGCCAGTAGAACTAGCGGGATCTCCTACAATGAGCAGTTCTTC
once	TRBV19	TRBJ2-5	TRBD1	CASSRPLRTGGLETQYF	TGTGCCAGTAGTAGACCCCTTAGGACAGGGGGGTTGGAGACCCAGTACTTC
.	TRBV6-4	TRBJ2-1	TRBD2	CASSAGTSGRQIDEQFF	TGTGCCAGCAGTGCCGGGACTAGCGGACGACAAATCGATGAGCAGTTCTTC
once	TRBV10-3	TRBJ1-2	TRBD1	CAISTGQNYGYTF	TGTGCCATCAGTACGGGACAGAACTATGGCTACACCTTC
.	TRBV9	TRBJ2-2	.	CASSVVAPWLGGELFF	TGTGCCAGCAGCGTAGTAGCGCCCTGGCTAGGCGGGGAGCTGTTTTTT
.	TRBV6-1	TRBJ1-5	.	CASSEGKYSNQPQHF	TGTGCCAGCAGTGAAGGCAAGTATAGCAATCAGCCCCAGCATTTT
.	TRBV7-8	TRBJ2-1	TRBD1	CASSLGTGVEQFF	TGTGCCAGCAGCCTTGGGACAGGGGTTGAGCAGTTCTTC
.	TRBV6-1	TRBJ1-5	.	CASSTGINQPQHF	TGTGCCAGCAGCACAGGGATCAATCAGCCCCAGCATTTT